Following are 14 T cell receptor beta chains from one sample sequenced in a study of lymphopenia after photon versus proton radiotherapy (dated by TCRdb to about 2019). Receptor amplification or capture employed the immunoSEQ multiplex PCR assay. This immuneACCESS table, as held by TCRdb, lists in-frame sequences with V and J called but not all clones. Of the missing ones, under half trace to an unresolved V gene in checked studies; the others have no known cause. The sample yields almost 30,000 clones; around nine tenths were counted once. Jointly, the top ten make up roughly 48% of the sample. The sequences come from peripheral blood, collected from a patient treated with proton-based radiotherapy. These receptors originate from an older woman with cholangiocarcinoma. Some clones in this sample may be carry-over from other donors' samples.

This chain uses TRBV6-5 with TRBJ2-7; D call uncertain. Germline assignment: CDR1 MNHEY and CDR2 SVGAGI. V shed 4 bases and J shed 7 bases, with 11 bases lying between them. This CDR3 contains 12 residues. The CDR3 spells CASSLRLGEQYF. Here the CDR3 DNA reads TGTGCCAGCAGTTTACGTCTGGGGGAGCAGTACTTC.

The chain combines TRBV2 with TRBJ2-5, with D perhaps TRBD2 (5 bases). The V gene's germline CDR1 is SNHLY and CDR2 FYNNEI. Trimming stripped 6 bases from V and 5 bases from J, with 19 bases between. This CDR3 spans 15 amino acids. The CDR3 coding sequence is TGTGCCAGCAGATCCACCCCCGGAGGAATGGAGACCCAGTACTTC. Protein: CASRSTPGGMETQYF.

This clone was found a few times. V and J are TRBV19 and TRBJ2-7; D gene uncertain. The germline V gene encodes CDR1 LNHDA and CDR2 SQIVND (reference sequence). The CDR3 has 13 residues. The V gene lost 2 bases and the J gene lost 3 bases, with 8 bases spanning the gap. For the CDR3, the DNA is TGTGCCAGTAGTATACGGCAGGACTACGAGCAGTACTTC. Translation gives CASSIRQDYEQYF.

This clone was found a few times. The chain couples TRBV4-1 to TRBJ2-1; D is unresolved. Trimming took 3 bases from V and 8 from J, leaving 5 bases between them. This CDR3 is 11 amino acids long. Per the germline V gene, CDR1 is MGHRA and CDR2 is YSYEKL. CDR3 DNA: TGCGCCAGCAGCCAGTTGGATGAGCAGTTCTTC. Its translation is CASSQLDEQFF.

The V gene is TRBV7-9, the J gene TRBJ1-2, with D uncertain. V shed 5 bases and J shed 4 bases, with 17 bases lying between them. CDR1 is SEHNR and CDR2 is FQNEAQ in the germline V gene (reference sequence). The CDR3 is 15 residues long. As DNA, the CDR3 is TGTGCCAGCAGCCCGGCGACGGGAACGATCTATGGCTACACCTTC. Its translation is CASSPATGTIYGYTF.

This chain joins TRBV7-9 and TRBJ2-1; 8 nucleotides align to TRBD2. V dropped 1 base and J dropped 15; count of bases not matched to a gene: 5. Germline-derived CDR1 and CDR2 are SEHNR and FQNEAQ (reference sequence). This CDR3 is 12 amino acids long. CDR3 amino acids: CASSLGGRILFF. The CDR3 coding sequence is TGTGCCAGCAGCTTAGGCGGGAGGATCCTGTTCTTC.

For the CDR3, the DNA is TGTGCCAGCAGTGAAGGTTATGGGAATTCACCCCTCCACTTT. Its protein product is CASSEGYGNSPLHF. The chain employs TRBV6-1 and TRBJ1-6; D unresolved. The V end lost 1 base, the J end lost 7 bases, and 8 bases lay between the germline ends. Germline CDR1 reads MNHNS; CDR2 reads SASEGT. The CDR3 is 14 amino acids.

The chain combines TRBV6-5 with TRBJ1-1; D is undetermined. Germline values: CDR1 MNHEY, CDR2 SVGAGI. V was clipped by 0 bases and J by 0 bases, with 5 bases between them. This CDR3 has 14 amino acids. The CDR3 sequence is CASSYSPVNTEAFF. In nucleotides, the CDR3 is TGTGCCAGCAGTTACTCTCCAGTGAACACTGAAGCTTTCTTT.

The chain uses TRBV5-1 and TRBJ2-6; 11 bases line up with TRBD1. The CDR3 totals 17 residues. CDR1 SGHRS and CDR2 YFSETQ come from the germline V gene. V lost 0 bases and J lost 3; bases outside the gene matches: 2. CDR3: CASSLGTGGYGANVLTF. CDR3 in DNA: TGCGCCAGCAGCTTGGGGACAGGGGGCTATGGGGCCAACGTCCTGACTTTC.

The V and J genes are TRBV5-4 and TRBJ2-5, with D possibly called TRBD1 or TRBD2 (5 bases each). The J call could be wrong; TRBJ2-7 is a better fit for the DNA end. Germline V gene sequence: CDR1 SGHNT, CDR2 YYREEE (reference sequence). This CDR3 is 15 amino acids long. The CDR3 loop is CASSPPGTESDEQYF. The CDR3 DNA follows: TGTGCCAGCAGCCCACCCGGGACCGAAAGTGACGAGCAGTACTTC.

The chain carries TRBV2 and TRBJ2-5; weak D call: TRBD2 (6 bases). The V gene's germline CDR1 is SNHLY and CDR2 FYNNEI. The CDR3 has 16 residues. Trimming stripped 6 bases from V and 4 bases from J, with 21 bases between. The CDR3 spells CASRARRGAGVETQYF. The CDR3 nucleotides read TGTGCCAGCAGAGCCCGACGCGGGGCCGGGGTAGAGACCCAGTACTTC.

The rearrangement uses TRBV29-1 and TRBJ2-3; D gene unclear. Germline V gene sequence: CDR1 SQVTM, CDR2 ANQGSEA. V was pared by 1 base and J by 2 bases, with 13 bases between. This CDR3 region has 15 residues. CDR3 nucleotides: TGCAGCGTTGAAGGCGGCTCCGGAATCACAGATACGCAGTATTTT. This encodes CSVEGGSGITDTQYF.

This sequence joins TRBV6-5 and TRBJ1-6; unclear D gene. V lost 2 bases and J 6 bases, leaving 11 bases between the germline ends. CDR1 and CDR2 (germline): MNHEY, SVGAGI. This CDR3 spans 15 amino acids. The CDR3 protein is CASSYTDKANSPLHF. Written as DNA, the CDR3 is TGTGCCAGCAGTTACACCGACAAGGCTAATTCACCCCTCCACTTT.

CDR3 DNA sequence: TGTGCCAGCTCACCACCGGGACTTGGAGGGCAAGAGACCCAGTACTTC. Encoded protein: CASSPPGLGGQETQYF. The chain uses TRBV18 and TRBJ2-5; possible D gene TRBD2, 6 bases. Between the trimmed V and J ends, which lost 0 bases and 2 bases, there was a span of 13 bases. Germline assignment: CDR1 KGHSH and CDR2 LQKENI. The CDR3 has 16 residues.